This passage covers 14 T cell receptor beta chains from one sample sequenced in a study of T-cell memory formation after mild COVID-19. MiXCR, applied by TCRdb to the 5' RACE reads, yields one record per CDR3 protein. Here the sample spans 350,000 to 400,000 distinct CDR3 sequences, 14% being singletons. Sequencing used PBMCs or a T cell subset sorted from them (not recorded which). Receptors originate from a young man who had mild COVID-19 (a few samples of this study predate the infection). Cell type and time point are not known.

This clonotype appeared many times. This chain connects TRBV9 to TRBJ1-3; the D is unclear. The CDR3 length is 15 residues. Between the trimmed V and J ends, which lost 4 bases and 0 bases, there was a span of 11 bases. Germline V gene sequence: CDR1 SGDLS, CDR2 YYNGEE. CDR3 loop: CASSPTPDSGNTIYF. In DNA, the CDR3 is TGTGCCAGCAGCCCTACCCCAGACTCTGGAAACACCATATATTTT. Based on the CDR3 plus reference TRBV9 and TRBJ1-3, the full variable domain is DSGVTQTPKHLITATGQRVTLRCSPRSGDLSVYWYQQSLDQGLQFLIQYYNGEERAKGNILERFSAQQFPDLHSELNLSSLELGDSALYFCASSPTPDSGNTIYFGEGSWLTVV.

This clonotype was picked up a small number of times. This chain connects TRBV5-1 to TRBJ2-3; 8 nucleotides align to TRBD2. Germline V gene sequence: CDR1 SGHRS, CDR2 YFSETQ. The CDR3 contains 16 residues. The V segment lost 6 bases and the J segment 6 bases; nucleotides outside the gene matches: 15. The CDR3 loop is CASIHRGGTGRDTQYF. CDR3 sequence (DNA): TGCGCCAGCATCCACCGGGGGGGAACGGGACGTGATACGCAGTATTTT.

This CDR3 reads CATAGQNTGELFF. The CDR3 coding sequence is TGTGCTACCGCCGGACAGAACACCGGGGAGCTGTTTTTT. The J gene is TRBJ2-2, the V gene TRBV12-5, with D perhaps matching TRBD1 (5 bases). The CDR3 spans 13 residues. Germline V gene sequence: CDR1 LGHNT, CDR2 FRNRAP. V was trimmed by 10 bases and J by 1 base, leaving 10 bases between them.

The genes are TRBV9 and TRBJ1-2, with D uncertain. The CDR3 consists of 13 residues. Germline V lookup: CDR1 SGDLS, CDR2 YYNGEE. V was shortened by 0 bases and J by 7 bases, with 10 bases between the two germline ends. The CDR3 region has the DNA TGTGCCAGCAGCGTAGATTCCATCCCTGGCTACACCTTC. Protein product: CASSVDSIPGYTF.

There are many counts of this clonotype. The chain employs TRBV27 and TRBJ2-7, with no clear D. Germline V CDR1 and CDR2: MNHEY, SMNVEV (reference sequence). The CDR3 length is 12 residues. V was cut by 6 bases and J by 1 base, with 7 bases left in between. The CDR3 nucleotides read TGTGCCAGCAGCCCCGGTTCCTACGAGCAGTACTTC. Translating it yields CASSPGSYEQYF.

J is TRBJ2-7 and V is TRBV18; TRBD1 matches at 11 bases. From germline, CDR1 is KGHSH and CDR2 LQKENI. Unmatched junction bases numbered 4, after V lost 3 bases and J lost 6 bases. The CDR3 is 14 residues long. CDR3 residues: CASSPPGTGGEQYV. The CDR3, as DNA: TGTGCCAGCTCACCCCCCGGGACAGGGGGCGAGCAGTACGTC.

A few counts support this clonotype. This chain joins TRBV10-3 and TRBJ1-1; 9 positions agree with TRBD1. V lost 6 bases to trimming and J lost 0 bases; unmatched junction nucleotides: 5. CDR1 ENHRY and CDR2 SYGVKD come from the germline V gene. There are 15 residues in the CDR3. DNA for the CDR3: TGTGCCATCAGAGACAGGGGGATCATGAACACTGAAGCTTTCTTT. It yields the protein CAIRDRGIMNTEAFF.

The chain uses TRBV7-3 and TRBJ1-1, with 9 nucleotides matching TRBD1. CDR3 length: 15 amino acids. The germline V gene encodes CDR1 SGHTA and CDR2 FQGTGA. Trimming removed 2 bases from V and 5 bases from J; junction bases left unmatched: 6. The CDR3 loop is CASSLSGQGWTEAFF. For the CDR3, the DNA is TGTGCCAGCAGCTTATCGGGACAGGGATGGACTGAAGCTTTCTTT.

This clonotype was observed a few times. The CDR3 DNA reads TGCGCCAGCAGCCAAGATCGTGGGGGGCCGTGGGATGAGCAGTTCTTC. Translated, it gives CASSQDRGGPWDEQFF. J is TRBJ2-1 and V is TRBV4-3; D could derive from TRBD1 or TRBD2 (6 bases each). This CDR3 contains 16 residues. Trimming removed 0 bases from V and 8 bases from J, with 17 bases in between. Germline V CDR1 and CDR2: LGHNA, YSLEER.

This clonotype was seen a few times. The rearrangement joins TRBV5-1 to TRBJ2-2, with TRBD1 identical over 9 bases. Germline CDR1 reads SGHRS; CDR2 reads YFSETQ. This CDR3 spans 16 amino acids. The ends lost 4 bases at V and 6 bases at J; junction bases unmatched: 10. The CDR3 here is CASSPPGTGNSGELFF. In nucleotides, the CDR3 is TGCGCCAGCAGCCCGCCTGGGACAGGGAATTCCGGGGAGCTGTTTTTT.

CDR3 region: CASSWTVMLAKNIQYF. Written as DNA, the CDR3 is TGTGCCAGCAGCTGGACAGTGATGTTAGCCAAAAACATTCAGTACTTC. The V gene is TRBV7-3, the J gene TRBJ2-4; D is possibly TRBD1 (6 bases). The V end was cut by 4 bases, the J end by 0 bases, with 13 bases between. Germline CDR1 SGHTA, CDR2 FQGTGA. CDR3 length equals 16 residues.

Notes on this clonotype: An end of the junction differs from the germline gene, which may be a read error. The chain couples TRBV28 to TRBJ1-5; TRBD1 agrees at 9 bases. This CDR3 region has 15 residues. Germline values: CDR1 MDHEN, CDR2 SYDVKM. CDR3 protein: CASSLSGQGSQPKHF. CDR3 coding DNA: TGTGCCAGCAGTTTATCCGGACAGGGGAGTCAGCCCAAGCATTTT.

At least ten counts were recorded for this clonotype. The J gene is TRBJ2-7, the V gene TRBV28, with 11 nucleotides matching TRBD2. Germline CDR1 and CDR2: MDHEN and SYDVKM. The CDR3 has 15 residues. With V trimmed by 5 bases and J by 5 bases, 8 bases remained unmatched. The CDR3 protein is CASSPTSTSGDEQYV. The CDR3 coding sequence is TGTGCCAGCAGTCCCACGTCGACTAGCGGGGACGAGCAGTACGTC.

This chain uses TRBV9 with TRBJ2-1; D ambiguous. V was clipped by 0 bases and J by 12 bases, with 22 bases between them. Germline lookup yields CDR1 SGDLS and CDR2 YYNGEE. The CDR3 totals 16 residues. The CDR3 sequence is CASSVAKDHPPHGQFF. CDR3 DNA sequence: TGTGCCAGCAGCGTAGCGAAGGACCACCCCCCCCATGGGCAGTTCTTC.